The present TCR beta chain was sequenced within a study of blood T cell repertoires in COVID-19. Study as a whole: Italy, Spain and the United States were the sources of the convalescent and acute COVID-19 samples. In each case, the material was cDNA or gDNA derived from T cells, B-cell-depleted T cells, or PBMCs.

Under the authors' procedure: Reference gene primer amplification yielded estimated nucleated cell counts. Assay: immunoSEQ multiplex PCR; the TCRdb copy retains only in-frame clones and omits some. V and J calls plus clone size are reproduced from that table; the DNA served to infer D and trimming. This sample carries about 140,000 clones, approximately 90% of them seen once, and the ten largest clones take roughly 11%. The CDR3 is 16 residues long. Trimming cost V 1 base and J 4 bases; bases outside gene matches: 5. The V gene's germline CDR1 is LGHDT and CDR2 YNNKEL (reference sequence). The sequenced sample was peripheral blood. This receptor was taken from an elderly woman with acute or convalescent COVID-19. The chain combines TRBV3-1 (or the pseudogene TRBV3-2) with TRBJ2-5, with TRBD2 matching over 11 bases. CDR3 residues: CASSQVAGGPPETQYF. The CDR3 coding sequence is TGTGCCAGCAGCCAAGTAGCGGGGGGGCCCCCAGAGACCCAGTACTTC.